This TCR beta chain was found in a study of blood T cells in healthy people across ages. About the research overall: Template switching caught about one barcoded beta molecule for each two T cells. Notes on the study in general: Observed TCR beta diversity per million T cells went down as age went up. This fall followed a roughly linear course with age. Versus aged donors, long-lived donors had higher diversity and more naive CD4+ cells.

The use of a sample-barcoded 5' primer and a J-beta primer mix characterized a second PCR of roughly 6 to 11 cycles. TCRdb analysed the 5' RACE reads with MiXCR anew, one entry per CDR3 protein. The sample yields 650,000 to 800,000 distinct CDR3 sequences, approximately 48% seen once. Healthy Caucasians from Russia aged about 6 to 90 served as donors. With respect to this clonotype: Its antigen is not known.

The sample taken for sequencing was blood. This receptor was identified in a man between 60 and 75 years old in good health.

CDR3 loop: CASSELQNYGYTF. CDR3 DNA: TGTGCCAGCAGTGAATTGCAGAACTATGGCTACACCTTC. V gene TRBV2 combines with J gene TRBJ1-2; no clear D. V was trimmed by 2 bases and J by 2 bases, leaving 6 bases between them. This CDR3 is built from 13 residues. Germline-derived CDR1 and CDR2 are SNHLY and FYNNEI.